This T cell receptor beta chain is drawn from a study of control samples from healthy donors and cancer patients. The CDR3 is 18 residues long. Germline lookup yields CDR1 MNHEY and CDR2 SMNVEV (reference sequence). Deletions cut 4 bases from V and 7 bases from J, with 26 bases between. Clones were sequenced by immunoSEQ multiplex PCR, and TCRdb holds only the in-frame ones, with some missing. Of roughly 98,000 clones listed, roughly four fifths were seen once; the top ten hold over 7.5%. The chain links TRBV27 to TRBJ1-5; the D gene is possibly TRBD1 (5 bases). The sample was blood. The TCR was taken from a woman aged 60-75 years in good health. The CDR3 is CASSSLTSGTELTQPQHF. The CDR3 DNA follows: TGTGCCAGCAGTTCATTAACTTCCGGGACGGAGCTTACCCAGCCCCAGCATTTT.